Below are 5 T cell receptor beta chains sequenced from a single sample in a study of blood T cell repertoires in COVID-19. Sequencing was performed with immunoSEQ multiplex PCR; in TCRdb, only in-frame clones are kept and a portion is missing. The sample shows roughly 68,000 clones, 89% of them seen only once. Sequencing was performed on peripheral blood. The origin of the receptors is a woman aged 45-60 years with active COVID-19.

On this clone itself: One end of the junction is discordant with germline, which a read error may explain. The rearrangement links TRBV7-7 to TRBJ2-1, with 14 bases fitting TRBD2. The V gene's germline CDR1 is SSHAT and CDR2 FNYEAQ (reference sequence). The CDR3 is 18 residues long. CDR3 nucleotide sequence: TGTGCTAGCAGCTCTGCTCCGGGACTAGCGGGAGTTAGGAATGAGCAGTTCTTC. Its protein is CASSSAPGLAGVRNEQFF.

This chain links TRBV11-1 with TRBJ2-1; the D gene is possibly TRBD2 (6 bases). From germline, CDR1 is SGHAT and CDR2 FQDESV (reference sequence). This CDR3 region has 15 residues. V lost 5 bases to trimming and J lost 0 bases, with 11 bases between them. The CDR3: CASSRDSSSYNEQFF. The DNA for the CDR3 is TGTGCCAGCAGCAGGGACTCCAGCTCCTACAATGAGCAGTTCTTC. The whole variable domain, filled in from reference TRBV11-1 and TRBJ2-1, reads EAEVAQSPRYKITEKSQAVAFWCDPISGHATLYWYRQILGQGPELLVQFQDESVVDDSQLPKDRFSAERLKGVDSTLKIQPAELGDSAMYLCASSRDSSSYNEQFFGPGTRLTVL.

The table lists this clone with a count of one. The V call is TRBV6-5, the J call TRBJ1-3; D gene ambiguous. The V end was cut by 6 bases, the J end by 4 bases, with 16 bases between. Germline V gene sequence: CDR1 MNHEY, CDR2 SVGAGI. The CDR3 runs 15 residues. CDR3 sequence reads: CASRADLTTGNTIYF. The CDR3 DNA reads TGTGCCAGCAGAGCAGACTTGACGACCGGAAACACCATATATTTT.

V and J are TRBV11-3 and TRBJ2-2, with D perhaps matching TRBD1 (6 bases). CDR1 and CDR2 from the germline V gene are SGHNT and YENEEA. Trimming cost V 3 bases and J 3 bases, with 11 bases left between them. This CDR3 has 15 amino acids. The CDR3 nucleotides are TGTGCCAGCAGCTTGGGGCAGGGGCACACCGGGGAGCTGTTTTTT. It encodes CASSLGQGHTGELFF. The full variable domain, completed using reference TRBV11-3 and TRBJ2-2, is EAGVVQSPRYKIIEKKQPVAFWCNPISGHNTLYWYLQNLGQGPELLIRYENEEAVDDSQLPKDRFSAERLKGVDSTLKIQPAELGDSAVYLCASSLGQGHTGELFFGEGSRLTVL.

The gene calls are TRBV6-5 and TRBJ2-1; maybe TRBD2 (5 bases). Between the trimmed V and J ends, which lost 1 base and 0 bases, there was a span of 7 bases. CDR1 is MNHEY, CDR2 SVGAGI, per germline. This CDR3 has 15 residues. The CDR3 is CASSYFSGSYNEQFF. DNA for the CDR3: TGTGCCAGCAGTTACTTCAGCGGCTCCTACAATGAGCAGTTCTTC.